This TCR beta chain emerged from a study of T cells in localized non-small cell lung cancer. Using immunoSEQ multiplex PCR, the repertoire was profiled, and TCRdb retains in-frame clones only, with some absent. The sample has tens of thousands of clones, over 80% seen once. V lost 0 bases and J lost 0, with 5 bases in between. The CDR3 extends over 14 amino acids. CDR1 and CDR2 (germline): SGHNT, YENEEA. Whole-study results and caveats: In the blood, greater T cell density corresponded to longer overall survival.

Concerning this clone: Its antigen remains unknown.

The source was peripheral blood, collected before any cancer treatment. The receptor's source is a man between 40 and 70 years old with stage I squamous cell lung carcinoma. This chain links TRBV11-3 with TRBJ2-5; D remains ambiguous. CDR3 loop: CASSLDMYQETQYF. The CDR3 DNA sequence: TGTGCCAGCAGCTTAGACATGTACCAAGAGACCCAGTACTTC.